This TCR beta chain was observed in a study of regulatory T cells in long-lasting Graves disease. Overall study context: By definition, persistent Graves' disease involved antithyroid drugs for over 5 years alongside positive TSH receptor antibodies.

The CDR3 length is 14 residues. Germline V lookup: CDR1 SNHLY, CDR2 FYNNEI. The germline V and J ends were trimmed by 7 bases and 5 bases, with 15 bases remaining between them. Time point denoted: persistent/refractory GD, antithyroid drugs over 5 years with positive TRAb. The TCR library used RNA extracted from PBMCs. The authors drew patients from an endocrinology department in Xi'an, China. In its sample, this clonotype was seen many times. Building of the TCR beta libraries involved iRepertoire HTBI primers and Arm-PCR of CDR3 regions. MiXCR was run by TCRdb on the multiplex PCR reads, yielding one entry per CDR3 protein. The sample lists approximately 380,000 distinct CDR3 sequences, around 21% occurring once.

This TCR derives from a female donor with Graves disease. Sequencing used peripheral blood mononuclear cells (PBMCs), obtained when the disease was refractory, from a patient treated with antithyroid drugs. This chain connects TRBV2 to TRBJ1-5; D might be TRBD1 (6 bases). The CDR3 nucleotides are TGTGCCAGCACCGAGGGGGGGGGGCATCAGCCCCAGCATTTT. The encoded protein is CASTEGGGHQPQHF. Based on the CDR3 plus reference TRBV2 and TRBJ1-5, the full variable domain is EPEVTQTPSHQVTQMGQEVILRCVPISNHLYFYWYRQILGQKVEFLVSFYNNEISEKSEIFDDQFSVERPDGSNFTLKIRSTKLEDSAMYFCASTEGGGHQPQHFGDGTRLSIL.